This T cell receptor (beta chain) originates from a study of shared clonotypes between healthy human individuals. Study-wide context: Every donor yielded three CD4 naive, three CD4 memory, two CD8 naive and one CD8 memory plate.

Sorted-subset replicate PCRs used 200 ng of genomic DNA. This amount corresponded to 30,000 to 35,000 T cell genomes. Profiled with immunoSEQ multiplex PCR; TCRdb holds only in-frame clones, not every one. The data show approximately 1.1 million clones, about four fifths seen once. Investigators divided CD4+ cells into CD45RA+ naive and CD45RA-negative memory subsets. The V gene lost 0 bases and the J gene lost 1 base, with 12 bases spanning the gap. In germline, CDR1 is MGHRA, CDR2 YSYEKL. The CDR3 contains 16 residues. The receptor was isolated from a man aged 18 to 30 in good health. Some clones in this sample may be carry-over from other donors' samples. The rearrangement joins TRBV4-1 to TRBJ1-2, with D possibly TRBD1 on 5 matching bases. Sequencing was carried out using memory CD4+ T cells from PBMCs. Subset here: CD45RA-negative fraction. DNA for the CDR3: TGCGCCAGCAGCCAAGAAAGGGGCAGAAATAACTATGGCTACACCTTC. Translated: CASSQERGRNNYGYTF.